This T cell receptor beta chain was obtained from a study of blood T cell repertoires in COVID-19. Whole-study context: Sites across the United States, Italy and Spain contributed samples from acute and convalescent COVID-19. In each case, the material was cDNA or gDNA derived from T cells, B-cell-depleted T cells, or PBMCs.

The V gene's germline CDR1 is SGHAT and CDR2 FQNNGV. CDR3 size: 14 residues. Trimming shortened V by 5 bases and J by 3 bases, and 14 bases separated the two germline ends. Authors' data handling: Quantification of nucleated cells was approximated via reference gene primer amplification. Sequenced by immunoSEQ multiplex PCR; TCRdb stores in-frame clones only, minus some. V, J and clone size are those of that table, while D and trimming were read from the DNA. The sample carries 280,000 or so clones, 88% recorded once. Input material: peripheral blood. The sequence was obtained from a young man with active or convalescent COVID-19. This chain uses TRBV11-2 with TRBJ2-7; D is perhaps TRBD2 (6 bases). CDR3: CASSLGLGLYEQYF. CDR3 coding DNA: TGTGCCAGCAGCCTGGGACTGGGGCTCTACGAGCAGTACTTC.